This T cell receptor beta chain appears in the sequencing data of a study of blood T cell repertoires in COVID-19. Study-wide background: Acute and convalescent COVID-19 samples came from the United States, Italy and Spain.

The protocol was immunoSEQ multiplex PCR, while the TCRdb copy is restricted to in-frame clones and leaves out a portion. The table lists some 300,000 clones, around 87% of them singletons. This CDR3 region has 13 residues. Trimming removed 3 bases from V and 5 bases from J; junction bases left unmatched: 1. Germline V lookup: CDR1 KGHSH, CDR2 LQKENI. For this clone: The sample holds other DNA sequences that translate to the same CDR3.

The rearrangement links TRBV18 to TRBJ2-1, with TRBD1 matching over 7 bases. The sample was peripheral blood. The source is a man between 70 and 80 years old with acute or convalescent COVID-19. The CDR3 nucleotides are TGTGCCAGCTCACCTGGACAGGACAATGAGCAGTTCTTC. It specifies CASSPGQDNEQFF.